This passage covers 5 T cell receptor beta chains from one sample sequenced in a study of T cell repertoires in cytomegalovirus infection. TCRdb re-called the reads with MiXCR, one entry per CDR3 protein. The data show about 450,000 distinct CDR3 sequences, roughly 30% seen once. Sample: PBMCs. These receptors were taken from a human donor in good health (CMV status not recorded). Some clones in this sample may be carry-over from other donors' samples.

V and J are TRBV2 and TRBJ2-1; weak D call: TRBD2 (5 bases). This CDR3 contains 15 residues. CDR1 is SNHLY and CDR2 is FYNNEI in the germline V gene. Trimming pared 0 bases from V and 0 bases from J, leaving 6 bases between. CDR3 residues: CASSEAGSSYNEQFF. CDR3 sequence (DNA): TGTGCCAGCAGTGAAGCAGGGAGCTCCTACAATGAGCAGTTCTTC. The whole variable domain, filled in from reference TRBV2 and TRBJ2-1, reads EPEVTQTPSHQVTQMGQEVILRCVPISNHLYFYWYRQILGQKVEFLVSFYNNEISEKSEIFDDQFSVERPDGSNFTLKIRSTKLEDSAMYFCASSEAGSSYNEQFFGPGTRLTVL.

The chain combines TRBV12-5 with TRBJ1-5, with TRBD1 matching 8 bases. CDR3 length equals 15 residues. In germline, CDR1 is LGHNT, CDR2 FRNRAP. J gave up 7 bases and V 9 bases, and 14 bases lay outside the gene matches. The CDR3 coding sequence is TGTGCTAGGCACATCGGACAGGGTGGGGGACAGCCCCAGCATTTT. Protein: CARHIGQGGGQPQHF.

Of note for this clonotype: Given a much more abundant clone one base away, this may be a read error. The chain recombines TRBV7-3 with TRBJ2-3; TRBD1 or TRBD2 may be the D gene (5 bases each). The germline CDR1 and CDR2 sequences are SGHTA and FQGTGA. The CDR3 has 17 residues. In nucleotides, the CDR3 is TGTGCCAGCAGCTCGTATACGGGGCGCCGGGTCACAGATACGCCGTATTTT. Protein product: CASSSYTGRRVTDTPYF.

In this sample, this clonotype turned up a few times. The chain couples TRBV6-5 to TRBJ1-6; D unclear. The CDR3 has 13 amino acids. Germline V CDR1 and CDR2: MNHEY, SVGAGI. V was clipped by 0 bases and J by 10 bases, with 7 bases between them. CDR3 DNA sequence: TGTGCCAGCAGTTACTCGACGGAATCACCCCTCCACTTT. Its translation is CASSYSTESPLHF.

With regard to this clonotype: Relative to the germline gene, one junction end is altered; a read error may explain this. This sequence joins TRBV28 and TRBJ2-7; maybe TRBD1 (6 bases). Per germline, CDR1 MDHEN and CDR2 SYDVKM. This CDR3 comprises 14 residues. CDR3 coding DNA: TGTGCCAGCAGGCTTTCAGGGGACCCCTACGATCAGTACTTC. Its translation: CASRLSGDPYDQYF.